Detailed here is one T cell receptor beta chain. The data are from a study of T cells in narcolepsy. Here immunoSEQ multiplex PCR was the method, and the copy in TCRdb shows in-frame clones only, minus some. The table lists 23,000 or so clones, almost 85% of them singletons. With 4 bases removed from V and 4 bases from J, the gap between germline ends came to 16 bases. CDR3 length equals 15 residues. The germline CDR1 and CDR2 sequences are SGHNT and YYREEE (reference sequence). The origin of this receptor is a human donor with narcolepsy. Source material: CD45RA- memory CD4+ T cells from PBMCs. The V call is TRBV5-4, the J call TRBJ2-3; unclear D gene. CDR3 protein: CASSRDPKQSDTQYF. The CDR3 nucleotides are TGTGCCAGCAGCCGAGACCCCAAACAATCAGATACGCAGTATTTT. Together with reference TRBV5-4 and TRBJ2-3, the CDR3 gives the full variable domain: ETGVTQSPTHLIKTRGQQVTLRCSSQSGHNTVSWYQQALGQGPQFIFQYYREEENGRGNFPPRFSGLQFPNYSSELNVNALELDDSALYLCASSRDPKQSDTQYFGPGTRLTVL.